The 20 T cell receptor beta chains in this list originate from one sample, sequenced in a study of response to subunit inactivated influenza vaccine. TCRdb re-analysed the RT-PCR reads in MiXCR, keeping a single row per CDR3 protein. The top ten hold 2.5% to 3% of the sample, which has about 540,000 distinct CDR3 sequences, around a quarter seen once. These data were likewise used in another study, on T cells expressing NK-cell markers. Per that study: Beta-chain TCR cDNA was generated via 5'RACE template switching with UMIs.

The specimen comprised CD4+ T cells sorted from PBMCs, sampled roughly 12 days after vaccination. Every receptor here comes from a man between 50 and 59 years old who received an inactivated influenza vaccine.

The table lists this clonotype with many counts. The chain couples TRBV5-1 to TRBJ1-5; unclear D gene. Germline V CDR1 and CDR2: SGHRS, YFSETQ. V lost 2 bases to trimming and J lost 1 base, with 10 bases between them. The CDR3 has 15 amino acids. For the CDR3, the DNA is TGCGCCAGCAGCTTCGGGCCTGGGAGCAATCAGCCCCAGCATTTT. Translated, it gives CASSFGPGSNQPQHF.

The V gene is TRBV2, the J gene TRBJ1-1; no clear D gene. The CDR3 extends over 10 amino acids. CDR1 and CDR2 (germline): SNHLY, FYNNEI. Trimming took off 4 bases at V and 11 bases at J, with 8 bases between the two ends. CDR3: CASSVEVAFF. The CDR3 nucleotides read TGTGCCAGCAGTGTGGAGGTGGCTTTCTTT.

The DNA of the CDR3 is TGTGCCAGCAGCCTTCGGTCCGGGTCGGGCGGGGACGAGCAGTACTTC. It is translated as CASSLRSGSGGDEQYF. The V and J genes are TRBV4-2 and TRBJ2-7, with D tentatively TRBD2 (6 bases). Trimming left V 4 bases short and J 5 bases short, with 21 bases between. This CDR3 has 16 residues. CDR1 and CDR2 from the germline V gene are LGHNA and YNFKEQ.

Points on this clonotype: Lacking the conserved final phenylalanine or tryptophan, this CDR3 likely reflects a read error. The J gene is TRBJ2-3, the V gene TRBV7-9; D may be TRBD2 (6 bases). CDR1 is SEHNR, CDR2 FQNEAQ, per germline (reference sequence). This CDR3 has 13 residues. V lost 10 bases and J 1 base, leaving 12 bases between the germline ends. The CDR3 DNA reads as TGTGCCACGGGGGTTTCGGGCACAGATACGCAGTATTAT. It is translated as CATGVSGTDTQYY.

V is TRBV6-1 and J is TRBJ1-6; TRBD1 matches at 12 bases. From germline, CDR1 is MNHNS and CDR2 SASEGT. V dropped 6 bases and J dropped 6; count of bases not matched to a gene: 6. The CDR3 has 16 residues. The CDR3 reads CASREGQGAGNSPLHF. DNA for the CDR3: TGTGCCAGCAGGGAGGGACAGGGGGCCGGTAATTCACCCCTCCACTTT.

The genes are TRBV6-2 or TRBV6-3 and TRBJ1-5, with 7 bases lining up with TRBD1. The CDR3 sequence is 15 residues long. Germline V CDR1 and CDR2: MNHEY, SVGEGT. Losses at the gene ends were 8 bases for V and 2 bases for J; bases not matched to a gene: 9. CDR3 loop: CASRRQGGGNQPQHF. DNA of the CDR3: TGTGCCAGCCGAAGACAGGGCGGTGGCAATCAGCCCCAGCATTTT.

This rearrangement joins TRBV20-1 to TRBJ1-1, with D unclear. Germline V CDR1 and CDR2: DFQATT, SNEGSKA (reference sequence). V was clipped by 3 bases and J by 5 bases, with 10 bases between them. The CDR3 consists of 12 residues. The CDR3 here is CSASRAVTEAFF. In nucleotides, the CDR3 is TGCAGTGCTAGCAGAGCTGTGACTGAAGCTTTCTTT.

The chain has TRBV20-1 and TRBJ1-2; D may be TRBD1 (6 bases). This CDR3 is 15 amino acids long. Germline assignment: CDR1 DFQATT and CDR2 SNEGSKA (reference sequence). V lost 6 bases, J lost 6 bases, and 23 bases lay in between. CDR3 sequence reads: CSAPPGGGRYHGYTF. Here the CDR3 DNA reads TGCAGTGCCCCCCCTGGTGGGGGGCGGTATCATGGCTACACCTTC.

This clonotype was observed at least ten times. This chain connects TRBV20-1 to TRBJ2-3; the match to TRBD2 covers 7 bases. V lost 2 bases, J lost 1 base, and 12 bases stayed unmatched. Germline assignment: CDR1 DFQATT and CDR2 SNEGSKA (reference sequence). The CDR3 spans 17 residues. The CDR3 region has the DNA TGCAGTGCTAGAAGTCCCACTAGCGTTCGCGGCACAGATACGCAGTATTTT. Its translation: CSARSPTSVRGTDTQYF.

This clonotype has only a few counts. This CDR3 reads CASSFRRSHNQPQHF. CDR3 DNA sequence: TGTGCCAGCAGTTTTCGGAGGTCCCATAATCAGCCCCAGCATTTT. The chain carries TRBV12-3 or TRBV12-4 and TRBJ1-5, with D hard to call. The CDR3 consists of 15 residues. V was cut by 3 bases and J by 4 bases, with 13 bases left in between.

This clonotype was seen a handful of times. V usage is TRBV2 and J usage is TRBJ2-7, with D possibly TRBD1 on 5 matching bases. The germline gives CDR1 SNHLY, CDR2 FYNNEI. V lost 8 bases, J lost 1 base, and 6 bases lay in between. There are 11 residues in the CDR3. The CDR3: CASRQSYEQYF. The CDR3 DNA sequence: TGTGCCAGCCGACAGTCCTACGAGCAGTACTTC.

The chain carries TRBV4-1 and TRBJ2-5, with 8 bases fitting TRBD2. Germline CDR1 and CDR2: MGHRA and YSYEKL. The CDR3 covers 16 residues. V shed 3 bases and J 3 bases; nucleotides not matched to a gene: 9. The CDR3 protein is CASSHGGLGVEETQYF. Written as DNA, the CDR3 is TGCGCCAGCAGCCACGGGGGACTAGGAGTAGAAGAGACCCAGTACTTC.

In its sample, this clonotype was seen a few times. This chain links TRBV12-3 or TRBV12-4 with TRBJ1-6; the match to TRBD1 covers 9 bases. The CDR3 runs to 14 residues. With V trimmed by 8 bases and J by 10 bases, 9 bases remained unmatched. CDR3 loop: CASSSGQGYSPLHF. CDR3 nucleotides: TGTGCCAGCTCCTCGGGACAGGGTTACTCACCCCTCCACTTT.

This clonotype turned up a few times. The chain is built from TRBV20-1 and TRBJ2-1, with D perhaps being TRBD1 or TRBD2 (6 bases each). The CDR3 runs to 16 residues. Trimming shortened V by 5 bases and J by 5 bases, and 22 bases separated the two germline ends. Germline loops: CDR1 DFQATT, CDR2 SNEGSKA (reference sequence). CDR3 loop: CSAPLVGGGPHNEQFF. CDR3 DNA: TGCAGTGCTCCCTTAGTAGGTGGGGGGCCCCACAATGAGCAGTTCTTC.

This chain links TRBV27 with TRBJ2-4, with D possibly TRBD1 on 5 matching bases. CDR3 length: 13 residues. Trimming took off 6 bases at V and 8 bases at J, with 14 bases between the two ends. Germline CDR1 and CDR2: MNHEY and SMNVEV (reference sequence). Written as DNA, the CDR3 is TGTGCCAGCAGACTGATTTGGGGCGACATTCAGTACTTC. Its translation is CASRLIWGDIQYF.

A few counts support this clonotype. The chain recombines TRBV28 with TRBJ2-1; 10 bases agree with TRBD1. J gave up 3 bases and V 5 bases, and 7 bases lay outside the gene matches. The CDR3 runs to 16 residues. The V gene's germline CDR1 is MDHEN and CDR2 SYDVKM. DNA of the CDR3: TGTGCCAGCAGTCCTAGGACAGGGGGGATCTACAATGAGCAGTTCTTC. This encodes CASSPRTGGIYNEQFF. Looking up the rest from reference TRBV28 and TRBJ2-1 gives the full variable domain: DVKVTQSSRYLVKRTGEKVFLECVQDMDHENMFWYRQDPGLGLRLIYFSYDVKMKEKGDIPEGYSVSREKKERFSLILESASTNQTSMYLCASSPRTGGIYNEQFFGPGTRLTVL.

The chain combines TRBV6-5 with TRBJ2-7; 11 positions match TRBD1. Per the germline V gene, CDR1 is MNHEY and CDR2 is SVGAGI. This CDR3 has 17 amino acids. V was pared by 1 base and J by 7 bases, with 12 bases of the junction left unmatched. DNA of the CDR3: TGTGCCAGCAGTTACTTTTCCTCCGGGACAGGGGGACGGGAGCAGTACTTC. Amino acid sequence: CASSYFSSGTGGREQYF.

CDR3 sequence reads: CSVEDLGRTAGYTF. In nucleotides, the CDR3 is TGCAGCGTTGAAGATCTAGGCCGGACGGCTGGCTACACCTTC. The chain uses TRBV29-1 and TRBJ1-2; D is uncertain. With 0 bases removed from V and 7 bases from J, the gap between germline ends came to 15 bases. CDR1 SQVTM and CDR2 ANQGSEA come from the germline V gene. The CDR3 covers 14 residues.

The chain has TRBV6-1 and TRBJ2-1; 11 nucleotides align to TRBD2. The CDR3 loop spans 15 amino acids. V was clipped by 6 bases and J by 8 bases; unmatched bases: 9. Germline CDR1 MNHNS, CDR2 SASEGT. The CDR3 nucleotides read TGTGCCAGCAGAACCGGGACTAGCGGTGTCTATGAGCAGTTCTTC. It encodes CASRTGTSGVYEQFF.

This sequence joins TRBV11-1 and TRBJ1-6; 12 nucleotides line up with TRBD1. The J segment lost 8 bases and the V segment lost 4 bases, leaving 12 bases of the junction unmatched. This CDR3 is 18 amino acids long. Germline CDR1 SGHAT, CDR2 FQDESV (reference sequence). CDR3 loop: CASSSGGTGGSSHSPLHF. CDR3 in DNA: TGTGCCAGCAGCTCTGGAGGGACAGGGGGCAGTTCGCATTCACCCCTCCACTTT.